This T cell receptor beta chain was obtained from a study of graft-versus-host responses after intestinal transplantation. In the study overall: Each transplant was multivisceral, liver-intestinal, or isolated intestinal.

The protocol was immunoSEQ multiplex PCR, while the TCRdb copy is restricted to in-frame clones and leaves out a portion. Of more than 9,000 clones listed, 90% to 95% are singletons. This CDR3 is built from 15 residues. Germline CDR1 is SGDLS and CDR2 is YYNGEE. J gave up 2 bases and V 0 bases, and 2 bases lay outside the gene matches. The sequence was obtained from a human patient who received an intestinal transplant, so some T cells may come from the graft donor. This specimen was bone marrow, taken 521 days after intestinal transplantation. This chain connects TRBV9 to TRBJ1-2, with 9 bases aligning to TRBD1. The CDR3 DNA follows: TGTGCCAGCAGCGTAGGACAGGGGGTAAACTATGGCTACACCTTC. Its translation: CASSVGQGVNYGYTF. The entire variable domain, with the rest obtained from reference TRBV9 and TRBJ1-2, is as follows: DSGVTQTPKHLITATGQRVTLRCSPRSGDLSVYWYQQSLDQGLQFLIQYYNGEERAKGNILERFSAQQFPDLHSELNLSSLELGDSALYFCASSVGQGVNYGYTFGSGTRLTVV.